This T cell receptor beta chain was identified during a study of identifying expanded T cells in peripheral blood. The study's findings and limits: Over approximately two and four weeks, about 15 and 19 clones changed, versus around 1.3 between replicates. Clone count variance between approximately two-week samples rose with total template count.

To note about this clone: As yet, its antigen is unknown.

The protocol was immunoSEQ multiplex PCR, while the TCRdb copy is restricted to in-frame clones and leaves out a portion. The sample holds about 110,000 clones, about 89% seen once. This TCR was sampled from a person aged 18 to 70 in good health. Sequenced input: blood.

Here the CDR3 reads CASSQEVAHTDTQYF. In DNA form, the CDR3 reads TGCGCCAGCAGCCAAGAGGTAGCCCATACAGATACGCAGTATTTT. The rearrangement uses TRBV4-3 and TRBJ2-3; unclear D gene. V gave up 0 bases and J gave up 3 bases, with 10 bases separating them. Germline V gene lookup returns CDR1 LGHNA and CDR2 YSLEER. The CDR3 runs 15 residues.